This T cell receptor (beta chain) is drawn from a study of blood T cells in healthy people across ages. Notes on the study in general: Age brought a roughly linear fall in TCR beta diversity measured per million T cells.

This clonotype was seen many times. Its cognate antigen is unknown. This CDR3 contains 14 residues. V lost 9 bases to trimming and J lost 8 bases, with 21 bases between them. A second roughly 6 to 12 cycle PCR used barcoded and J-beta primers. Each CDR3 protein is one row after TCRdb ran MiXCR on the 5' RACE reads. This sample carries 800,000 to 950,000 distinct CDR3 sequences, around 34% of them seen once, and the ten largest clones take 10% to 15%. V gene TRBV12-3 or TRBV12-4 combines with J gene TRBJ2-3; D is possibly TRBD1 (6 bases). The receptor comes from a man between 18 and 35 years old in good health. The source material was blood. The CDR3 DNA follows: TGTGCCAGTACCGGGACAAGGAACAGCGGTACGCAGTATTTT. Protein product: CASTGTRNSGTQYF.